These T cell receptor beta chains were read from a single sample in a study of blood T cells in healthy people across ages. Via MiXCR, TCRdb re-called the 5' RACE reads, giving one row per CDR3 protein. The sample yields 1.4 million or so distinct CDR3 sequences, roughly 43% seen once. Sequencing was done on a sample of blood. The receptors come from a woman aged 18-29 years in good health. Both conserved end residues are part of each CDR3. The order of the fields is V gene, D gene, J gene, clone size, CDR3 length, CDR3 DNA, CDR3 protein. A D gene is named only where the DNA matches it firmly. The size field is filled for only some rows; it gives once, few, many or a size class.

TRBV4-3	TRBD1	TRBJ1-3	-	16	TGCGCCAGCAGCCAAGATCTATTCAGGGGGCTGAACACCATATATTTT	CASSQDLFRGLNTIYF
TRBV6-5	-	TRBJ1-2	-	14	TGTGCCAGCAGCTCGGGAACACCCACGGAAGGCTACACCTTC	CASSSGTPTEGYTF
TRBV4-3	TRBD2	TRBJ2-1	once	17	TGCGCCAGCAGCCAAGATGGGGGCGGGGGGCCGACGGGAGAGCAGTTCTTC	CASSQDGGGGPTGEQFF
TRBV27	-	TRBJ1-2	-	15	TGTGCCAGCAGCCGACTGAGAGGGTCGGACTATGGCTACACCTTC	CASSRLRGSDYGYTF
TRBV20-1	-	TRBJ1-5	-	12	TGCAGTGCTAGAACACCGAATCAGCCCCAGCATTTT	CSARTPNQPQHF
TRBV27	TRBD2	TRBJ2-2	-	18	TGTGCCAGCAGTTTTTGGCTAGCGGGAGTTCCGGGGACCGGGGAGCTGTTTTTT	CASSFWLAGVPGTGELFF
TRBV19	TRBD2	TRBJ2-1	once	14	TGTGCCAGTAGTATTATTGCGGGGGGCAATGAGCAGTTCTTC	CASSIIAGGNEQFF
TRBV21-1	-	TRBJ1-6	-	17	TGTGCCAGCACCCGCCGGACAGTAAGAACCTATAATTCACCCCTCCACTTT	CASTRRTVRTYNSPLHF
TRBV2	-	TRBJ2-2	-	14	TGTGCCAGCATGGCTCCTCCCCCCACCGGGGAGCTGTTTTTT	CASMAPPPTGELFF
TRBV20-1	TRBD1	TRBJ2-3	-	14	TGCAGTGCCTATAGGACAGGATCCGGGGATACGCAGTATTTT	CSAYRTGSGDTQYF
TRBV24-1	-	TRBJ2-1	-	16	TGTGCCACCATGCCCCGGGGGGCTCAAGGAGCGGGAGAGCAGTTCTTC	CATMPRGAQGAGEQFF
TRBV12-3/TRBV12-4	-	TRBJ1-2	-	13	TGTGCCAGCAGTTTGGGGCAGCGATTTGGCTACACCTTC	CASSLGQRFGYTF
TRBV2	-	TRBJ1-4	-	15	TGTGCCAGCAGTCCGTTCGGGATGTTTAATGAAAAACTGTTTTTT	CASSPFGMFNEKLFF
TRBV12-3/TRBV12-4	-	TRBJ2-4	-	14	TGTGCCAGCAGTTTATCTGGACAGGGAGGGATTCAGTACTTC	CASSLSGQGGIQYF
TRBV10-3	-	TRBJ2-1	-	12	TGTGCCACAAGTCAAATAGGCGATGAGCAGTTCTTC	CATSQIGDEQFF
TRBV2	-	TRBJ2-1	once	13	TGTGCCACGGGGGATTCTGGCCCGAATGAGCAGTTCTTC	CATGDSGPNEQFF
TRBV5-1	-	TRBJ1-1	-	15	TGCGCCAGCAGCTCCAGGGCCACGACGAACACTGAAGCTTTCTTT	CASSSRATTNTEAFF
TRBV3-1	-	TRBJ2-1	few	16	TGTGCCAGCAGCCAAGAGTTCGGGACGACCTTCAATGAGCAGTTCTTC	CASSQEFGTTFNEQFF
TRBV3-1	-	TRBJ1-1	-	14	TGTGCCAGCAGCCAAGATCTTGGTAGGGATCAAGCTTTCTTT	CASSQDLGRDQAFF
TRBV5-1	TRBD1	TRBJ1-1	-	17	TGCGCCAGCAGCTATTACACTCGGACAGGCGAGAACACTGAAGCTTTCTTT	CASSYYTRTGENTEAFF
TRBV24-1	-	TRBJ1-4	-	14	TGTGCCACCAGTGACGCCAGACCGGGTGAAAAACTGTTTTTT	CATSDARPGEKLFF
TRBV11-2	-	TRBJ1-2	-	14	TGTGCCAGCAGCGCTGTTAGGACAGAGGGCGGCTACACCTTC	CASSAVRTEGGYTF
TRBV27	TRBD1	TRBJ1-1	-	13	TGTGCCAGCAGACGCAACAGGGGCACTGAAGCTTTCTTT	CASRRNRGTEAFF
TRBV6-5	-	TRBJ2-4	-	14	TGTGCCAGCAGCACCCTAGCAGCCGAAAACATTCAGTACTTC	CASSTLAAENIQYF
TRBV7-2	-	TRBJ1-2	few	14	TGTGCCAGCAGCTTAGTGGCGGGGGCCTATGGCTACACCTTC	CASSLVAGAYGYTF
TRBV30	-	TRBJ2-7	few	13	TGTGCCTGGAGTGTCTTGCACAACTACGAGCAGTACTTC	CAWSVLHNYEQYF
TRBV3-1	TRBD2	TRBJ2-1	-	17	TGTGCCAGCAGCCAAGGAGATGGGACTAGCGGTTACAATGAGCAGTTCTTC	CASSQGDGTSGYNEQFF